This TCR beta chain was sequenced in a study of T cells in narcolepsy. On the study more broadly: Patients with NT1 or NT2 and healthy control donors were enrolled.

Comment on this clone: The antigen remains unidentified. The CDR3 carries no conserved terminal phenylalanine or tryptophan, so it likely arises from a read error.

Study-level points and caveats: Same-patient CSF and blood CD4+ T cell clonotypes included HCRT-specific and TRIB2-specific autoreactive ones. Healthy controls reportedly lacked the autoreactive clonotypes serially found in patients' blood.

The repertoire was sequenced with immunoSEQ multiplex PCR; TCRdb's copy has only in-frame clones and lacks some. The sample lists under 11,000 clones, 65% to 80% occurring once. V dropped 3 bases and J dropped 1; count of bases not matched to a gene: 1. Germline V gene sequence: CDR1 SGHRS, CDR2 YFSETQ. The CDR3 has 14 residues. The chain couples TRBV5-1 to TRBJ1-1; 9 nucleotides match TRBD1. Sequenced: CD45RA- memory CD8+ T cells from PBMCs. The TCR was taken from a human donor with narcolepsy. DNA of the CDR3: TGCGCCAGCAGCTGGACAGGGGAGAACACTGAAGCTTTCCTT. Translation gives CASSWTGENTEAFL.